This TCR beta chain was found in a study of CD8 T cells in ankylosing spondylitis. The CDR3 covers 15 residues. With 3 bases removed from V and 1 base from J, the gap between germline ends came to 12 bases. In germline, CDR1 is SGHTA, CDR2 FQGTGA. TCRdb passed the 5' RACE reads through MiXCR, listing each CDR3 protein once. The table shows about 240,000 distinct CDR3 sequences, with 8% to 9.5% occurring only once. Study-wide results and limits: Made up of 7 to 9 highly homologous variants, a TCR beta motif appeared characteristic of ankylosing spondylitis blood.

The table lists this clonotype with many counts. Antigen: not known. The clonotype comes from a male donor with ankylosing spondylitis or in good health (not recorded which). Sequencing was performed on blood, either unsorted or a sorted T cell fraction (not recorded which). The chain combines TRBV7-3 with TRBJ1-1; no clear D gene. The CDR3 loop reads CASSLVPVRNTEAFF. The CDR3 region has the DNA TGTGCCAGCAGCTTGGTTCCAGTCAGGAACACTGAAGCTTTCTTT.